The entry below gives a single T cell receptor (beta chain) sequence along with its context. This entry belongs to a study of blood T cell repertoires in COVID-19. The CDR3 is 17 residues long. V was clipped by 3 bases and J by 0 bases, with 12 bases between them. Germline V gives CDR1 LNHDA, CDR2 SQIVND (reference sequence). Authors' data handling: Amplification of reference gene primers provided the estimated nucleated cell counts. This table comes from immunoSEQ multiplex PCR, and its TCRdb copy is limited to in-frame clones, with some not included. V, J and clone size were drawn from that table, and D and trimming were deduced from the DNA. The profile covers more than 45,000 clones, with about 90% appearing a single time and approximately 16% taken by the ten largest.

The clonotype originates from a human donor with active COVID-19. The donor label of this sample is uncertain. The J gene is TRBJ1-6, the V gene TRBV19; D unclear. Sequenced: peripheral blood. CDR3: CASSIVRVSSYNSPLHF. The CDR3 DNA reads as TGTGCCAGTAGTATCGTTCGGGTCAGCTCCTATAATTCACCCCTCCACTTT.